The clone carrying this T cell receptor (beta chain) was picked up a small number of times. Its specificity is not known. This record comes from a study of cytomegalovirus exposure and HLA in healthy donors. The PCR ran on 60 Vbeta and 13 Jbeta primers. Assay: immunoSEQ multiplex PCR; the TCRdb copy retains only in-frame clones and omits some. The sample lists some 140,000 clones; around 79% were seen once. The germline CDR1 and CDR2 sequences are SEHNR and FQNEAQ (reference sequence). The CDR3 loop spans 15 amino acids. Trimming removed 4 bases from V and 5 bases from J; junction bases left unmatched: 5. Whole-study findings and limits: The classifier, whose performance was assessed in both the original and validation cohorts, reportedly diagnosed cytomegalovirus status with high specificity and sensitivity. Presence/absence analyses supposed approximately even sequencing depth among donors. The study recorded 150 to 200 TCR beta chains that were cytomegalovirus-associated.

The TCR sequence derives from a man between 18 and 35 years old in good health and CMV-seronegative. The specimen was PBMCs. The chain recombines TRBV7-9 with TRBJ2-5; 12 nucleotides agree with TRBD1. The CDR3 protein is CASSYGTGGAETQYF. CDR3 bases: TGTGCCAGCAGCTATGGGACAGGGGGCGCTGAGACCCAGTACTTC. The variable domain in full, completed from reference TRBV7-9 and TRBJ2-5, reads DTGVSQNPRHKITKRGQNVTFRCDPISEHNRLYWYRQTLGQGPEFLTYFQNEAQLEKSRLLSDRFSAERPKGSFSTLEIQRTEQGDSAMYLCASSYGTGGAETQYFGPGTRLLVL.